The source of this T cell receptor (beta chain) is a study of OX40 agonist ivuxolimab in advanced cancers. Study-wide results and caveats: With doses of 0.1 to 3.0 mg/kg, CD4+ and CD8+ blood T cells had undergone clonal expansion by week 6.

As concerns this clone: Its specificity is not known.

The assay was immunoSEQ multiplex PCR, and TCRdb's table has in-frame clones only and misses some. The sample consists of over 70,000 clones, approximately 91% of them appearing once. Trimming cost V 1 base and J 8 bases, with 18 bases left between them. Germline values: CDR1 SGHAT, CDR2 FQNNGV. CDR3 length: 16 residues. The rearrangement joins TRBV11-2 to TRBJ2-1; D might be TRBD2 (6 bases). Sequenced material: CD4+ or CD8+ T cells sorted from blood, taken in a trial of the OX40 agonist ivuxolimab. The TCR comes from an adult with an advanced solid tumor such as melanoma, head and neck, liver or kidney cancer. CDR3 DNA: TGTGCCAGCAGCTTAGGACGGACTACCCTGCGGTATGAGCAGTTCTTC. Translated: CASSLGRTTLRYEQFF.